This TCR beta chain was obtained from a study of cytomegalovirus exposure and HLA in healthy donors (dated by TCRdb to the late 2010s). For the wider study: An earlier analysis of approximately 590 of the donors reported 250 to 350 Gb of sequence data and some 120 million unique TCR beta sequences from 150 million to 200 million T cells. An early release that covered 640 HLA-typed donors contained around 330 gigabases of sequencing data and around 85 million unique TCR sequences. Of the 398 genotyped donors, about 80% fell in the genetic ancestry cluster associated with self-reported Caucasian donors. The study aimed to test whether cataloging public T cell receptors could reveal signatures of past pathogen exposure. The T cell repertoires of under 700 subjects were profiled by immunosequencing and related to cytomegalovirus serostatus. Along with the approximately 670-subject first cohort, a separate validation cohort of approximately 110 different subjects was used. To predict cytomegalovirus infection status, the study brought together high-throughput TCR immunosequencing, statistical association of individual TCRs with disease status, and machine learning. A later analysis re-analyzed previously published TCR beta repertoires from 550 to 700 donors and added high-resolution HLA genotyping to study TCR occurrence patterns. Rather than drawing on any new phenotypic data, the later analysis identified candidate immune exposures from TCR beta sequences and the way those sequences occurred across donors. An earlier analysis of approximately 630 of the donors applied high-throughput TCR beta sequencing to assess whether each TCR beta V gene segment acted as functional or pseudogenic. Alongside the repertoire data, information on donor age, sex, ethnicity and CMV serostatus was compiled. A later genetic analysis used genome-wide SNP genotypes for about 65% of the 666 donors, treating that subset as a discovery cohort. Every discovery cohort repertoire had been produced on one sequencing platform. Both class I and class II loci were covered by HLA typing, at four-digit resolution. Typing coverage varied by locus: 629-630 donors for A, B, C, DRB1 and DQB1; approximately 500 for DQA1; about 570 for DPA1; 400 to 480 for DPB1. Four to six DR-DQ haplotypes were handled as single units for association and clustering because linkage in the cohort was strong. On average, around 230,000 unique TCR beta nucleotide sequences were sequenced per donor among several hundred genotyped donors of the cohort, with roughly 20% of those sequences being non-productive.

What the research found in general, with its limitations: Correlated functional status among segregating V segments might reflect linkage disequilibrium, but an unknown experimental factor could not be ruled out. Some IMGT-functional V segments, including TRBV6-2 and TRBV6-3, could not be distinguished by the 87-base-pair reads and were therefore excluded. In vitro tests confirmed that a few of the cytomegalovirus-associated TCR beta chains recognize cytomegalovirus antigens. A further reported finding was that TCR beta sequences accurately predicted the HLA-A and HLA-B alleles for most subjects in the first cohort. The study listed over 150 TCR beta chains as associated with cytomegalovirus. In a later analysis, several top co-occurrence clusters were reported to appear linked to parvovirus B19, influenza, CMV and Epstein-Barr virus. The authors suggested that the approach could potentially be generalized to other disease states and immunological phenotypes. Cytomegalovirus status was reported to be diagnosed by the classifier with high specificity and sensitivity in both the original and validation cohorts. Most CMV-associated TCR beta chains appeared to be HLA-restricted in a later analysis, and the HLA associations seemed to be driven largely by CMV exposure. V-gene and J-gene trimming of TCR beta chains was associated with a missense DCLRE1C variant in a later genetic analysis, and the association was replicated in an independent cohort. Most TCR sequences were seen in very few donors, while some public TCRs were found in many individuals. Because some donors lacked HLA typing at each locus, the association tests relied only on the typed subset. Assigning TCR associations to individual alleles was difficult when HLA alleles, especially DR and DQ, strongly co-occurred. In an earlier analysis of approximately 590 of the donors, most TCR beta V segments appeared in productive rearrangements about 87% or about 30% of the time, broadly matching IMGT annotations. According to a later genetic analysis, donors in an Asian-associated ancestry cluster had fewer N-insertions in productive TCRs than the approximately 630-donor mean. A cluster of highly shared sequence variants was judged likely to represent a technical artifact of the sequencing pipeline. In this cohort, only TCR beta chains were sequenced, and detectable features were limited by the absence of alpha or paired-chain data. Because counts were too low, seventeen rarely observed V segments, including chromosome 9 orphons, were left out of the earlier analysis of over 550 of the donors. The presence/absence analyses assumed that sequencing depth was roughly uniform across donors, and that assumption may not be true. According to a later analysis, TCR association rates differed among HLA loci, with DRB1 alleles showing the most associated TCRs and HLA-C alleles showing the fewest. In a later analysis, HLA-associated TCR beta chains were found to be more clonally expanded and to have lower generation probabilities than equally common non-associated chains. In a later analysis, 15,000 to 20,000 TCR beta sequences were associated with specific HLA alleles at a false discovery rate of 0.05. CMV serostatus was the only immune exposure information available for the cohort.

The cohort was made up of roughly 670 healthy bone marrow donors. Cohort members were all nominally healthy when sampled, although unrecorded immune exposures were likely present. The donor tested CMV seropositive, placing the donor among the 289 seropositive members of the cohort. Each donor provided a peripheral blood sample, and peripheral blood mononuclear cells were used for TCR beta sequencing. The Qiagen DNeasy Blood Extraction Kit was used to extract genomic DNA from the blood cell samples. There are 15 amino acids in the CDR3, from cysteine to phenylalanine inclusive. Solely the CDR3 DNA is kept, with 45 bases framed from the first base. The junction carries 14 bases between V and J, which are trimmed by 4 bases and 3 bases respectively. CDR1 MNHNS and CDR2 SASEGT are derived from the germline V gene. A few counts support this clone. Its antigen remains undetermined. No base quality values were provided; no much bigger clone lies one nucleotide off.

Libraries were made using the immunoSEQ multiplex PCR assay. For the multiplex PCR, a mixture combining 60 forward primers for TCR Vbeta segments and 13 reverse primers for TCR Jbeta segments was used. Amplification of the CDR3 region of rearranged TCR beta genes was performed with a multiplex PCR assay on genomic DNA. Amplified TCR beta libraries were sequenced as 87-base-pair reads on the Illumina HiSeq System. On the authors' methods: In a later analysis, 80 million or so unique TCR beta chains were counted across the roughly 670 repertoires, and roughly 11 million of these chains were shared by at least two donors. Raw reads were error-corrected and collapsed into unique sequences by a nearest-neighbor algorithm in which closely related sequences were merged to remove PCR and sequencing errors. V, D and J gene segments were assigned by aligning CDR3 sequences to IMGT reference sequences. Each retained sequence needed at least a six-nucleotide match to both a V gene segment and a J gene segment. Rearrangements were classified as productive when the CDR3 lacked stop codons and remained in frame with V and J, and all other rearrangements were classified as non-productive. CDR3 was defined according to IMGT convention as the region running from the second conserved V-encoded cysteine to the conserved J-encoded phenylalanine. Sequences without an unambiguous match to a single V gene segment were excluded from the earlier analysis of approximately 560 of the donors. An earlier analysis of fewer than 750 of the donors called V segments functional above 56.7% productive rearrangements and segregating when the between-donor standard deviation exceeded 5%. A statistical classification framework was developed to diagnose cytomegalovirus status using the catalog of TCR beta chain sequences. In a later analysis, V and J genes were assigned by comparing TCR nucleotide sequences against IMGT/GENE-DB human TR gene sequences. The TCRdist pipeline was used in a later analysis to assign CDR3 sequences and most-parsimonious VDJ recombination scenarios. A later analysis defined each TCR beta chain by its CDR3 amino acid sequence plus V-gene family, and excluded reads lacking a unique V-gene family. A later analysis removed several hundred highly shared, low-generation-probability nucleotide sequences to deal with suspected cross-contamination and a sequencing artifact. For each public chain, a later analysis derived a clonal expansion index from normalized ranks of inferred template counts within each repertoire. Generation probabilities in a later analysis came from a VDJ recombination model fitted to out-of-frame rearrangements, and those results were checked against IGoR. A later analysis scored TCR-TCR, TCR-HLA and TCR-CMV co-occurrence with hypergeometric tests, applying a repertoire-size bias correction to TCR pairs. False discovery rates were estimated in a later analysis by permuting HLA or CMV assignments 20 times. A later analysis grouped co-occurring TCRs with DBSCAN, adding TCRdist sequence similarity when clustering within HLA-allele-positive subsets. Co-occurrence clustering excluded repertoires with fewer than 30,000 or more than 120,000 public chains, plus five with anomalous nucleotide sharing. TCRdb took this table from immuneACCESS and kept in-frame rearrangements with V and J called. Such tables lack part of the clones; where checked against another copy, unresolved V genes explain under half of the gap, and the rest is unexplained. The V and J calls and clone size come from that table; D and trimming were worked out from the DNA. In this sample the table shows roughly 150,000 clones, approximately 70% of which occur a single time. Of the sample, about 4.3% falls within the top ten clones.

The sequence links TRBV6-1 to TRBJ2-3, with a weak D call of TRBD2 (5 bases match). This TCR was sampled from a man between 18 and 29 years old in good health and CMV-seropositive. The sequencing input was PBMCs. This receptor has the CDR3 CASSVRGLVTDTQYF. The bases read TGTGCCAGCAGTGTACGGGGTCTGGTAACAGATACGCAGTATTTT.